This T cell receptor (beta chain) was sequenced in a study of blood T cell repertoires in COVID-19. The overall study: Sources were T cells, B-cell-depleted T cells, or PBMCs; the material itself was cDNA or gDNA.

Data came from immunoSEQ multiplex PCR; TCRdb stores just in-frame clones and leaves some out. The sample yields 150,000 to 200,000 clones, roughly 93% seen once. This CDR3 contains 16 residues. V shed 3 bases, J shed 5 bases, and the junction held 10 bases outside the gene matches. Looked up from germline, CDR1 is KGHSH and CDR2 is LQKENI. The source material was peripheral blood. The receptor's source is a man younger than 30 with acute or convalescent COVID-19. This sequence joins TRBV18 and TRBJ1-1, with TRBD1 identical over 9 bases. CDR3 region: CASSPGTGIVSTEAFF. For the CDR3, the DNA is TGTGCCAGCTCACCGGGGACAGGGATCGTATCTACTGAAGCTTTCTTT.